The 6 T cell receptor beta chains below come from one sample, sequenced in a study of cytomegalovirus exposure and HLA in healthy donors. The method was immunoSEQ multiplex PCR; TCRdb's version includes in-frame clones alone and lacks a portion of them. The sample carries 170,000 or so clones, around 82% recorded once. Sequenced material: PBMCs. Source of these receptors: a young woman in good health and CMV-seropositive.

This chain uses TRBV30 with TRBJ2-7; 8 bases match TRBD2. The V and J ends lost 4 bases and 5 bases, in that order; junction bases with no gene match: 7. This CDR3 region has 13 residues. CDR1 and CDR2 (germline): GTSNPN, SVGIG (reference sequence). CDR3 sequence: CAWNPAGVDEQYF. For the CDR3, the DNA is TGTGCCTGGAACCCAGCGGGGGTGGACGAGCAGTACTTC. The full variable domain, in which reference TRBV30 and TRBJ2-7 provide the parts outside the CDR3, is SQTIHQWPATLVQPVGSPLSLECTVEGTSNPNLYWYRQAAGRGLQLLFYSVGIGQISSEVPQNLSASRPQDRQFILSSKKLLLSDSGFYLCAWNPAGVDEQYFGPGTRLTVT.

This chain links TRBV5-6 with TRBJ2-7, with D maybe TRBD2 (5 bases). The germline gives CDR1 SGHDT, CDR2 YYEEEE. V lost 1 base and J lost 0, with 20 bases in between. The CDR3 totals 18 residues. The CDR3 sequence: CASSLSGFAFSPSYEQYF. CDR3 DNA: TGTGCCAGCAGCTTGTCGGGGTTTGCCTTTTCACCCTCCTACGAGCAGTACTTC.

This chain uses TRBV5-4 with TRBJ2-3, with 10 nucleotides matching TRBD1. Germline CDR1 is SGHNT and CDR2 is YYREEE (reference sequence). V lost 4 bases, J lost 8 bases, and 7 bases stayed unmatched. The CDR3 is 14 amino acids. The CDR3 bases are TGTGCCAGCAGCCCGGGACAGGGGTATGTTACGCAGTATTTT. Translating it yields CASSPGQGYVTQYF.

On this clone itself: The sample holds other DNA sequences that translate to the same CDR3. The CDR3 coding sequence is TGTGCCAGCAGCTTAGCGGCAAACACCATATATTTT. It yields the protein CASSLAANTIYF. The chain carries TRBV7-9 and TRBJ1-3; no firm D call. The V end was cut by 0 bases, the J end by 6 bases, with 3 bases between. CDR3 length: 12 residues. The V gene's germline CDR1 is SEHNR and CDR2 FQNEAQ (reference sequence).

Turning to this clone: A much larger clone lies a single base off, so this may be a read error. Other DNA sequences in the sample encode the same CDR3. The chain has TRBV6-6 and TRBJ2-1; D gene ambiguous. Germline CDR1 is MNHNY and CDR2 is SVGAGI (reference sequence). This CDR3 contains 14 residues. Trimming cost V 0 bases and J 4 bases, with 7 bases left between them. The CDR3 reads CASSYSRVYNEQFF. CDR3 coding DNA: TGTGCCAGCAGTTACTCGAGAGTTTACAATGAGCAGTTCTTC.

The J gene is TRBJ2-7, the V gene TRBV29-1; 7 nucleotides line up with TRBD1. CDR1 SQVTM and CDR2 ANQGSEA come from the germline V gene. The CDR3 totals 13 residues. The J segment lost 0 bases and the V segment lost 6 bases, leaving 5 bases of the junction unmatched. The CDR3 nucleotides read TGCAGCGTAACGGACAGGAGCTCCTACGAGCAGTACTTC. It encodes CSVTDRSSYEQYF.